This T cell receptor beta chain was recorded in a study of breast tumors, draining lymph nodes, adjacent tissues. TCRdb used MiXCR to reprocess the multiplex PCR reads, holding one entry per CDR3 protein. The repertoire includes more than 50,000 distinct CDR3 sequences, roughly 59% of them detected once, and around a fifth sits in the top ten. Study-wide findings and caveats: Data fit most tumor T cells coming from lymph node, expanding in tumor. The lymph node origin of tumor T cells was framed as consistent with a hypothesis, not demonstrated.

The CDR3 has 13 amino acids. CDR1 is SQVTM, CDR2 ANQGSEA, per germline. J was trimmed by 7 bases and V by 5 bases; bases with no gene match: 1. Turning to this clonotype: Antigen: not known.

The receptor was derived from a female donor with breast cancer. Some clones in this sample may be carry-over from other donors' samples. The chain is built from TRBV29-1 and TRBJ1-6; 11 bases are shared with TRBD1. Specimen: breast tumor tissue. This CDR3 reads CSVWTGGNSPLHF. CDR3 nucleotides: TGCAGCGTTTGGACAGGGGGCAATTCACCCCTCCACTTT.